These 23 T cell receptor beta chains came from one sample sequenced in a study of blood T cells in healthy people across ages. Using a J-beta primer mix together with a sample-barcoded 5' primer, a second PCR was run for roughly 6 to 12 cycles. TCRdb called the 5' RACE reads again in MiXCR, with one record for every CDR3 protein. The repertoire holds over a million distinct CDR3 sequences, roughly 24% seen once, with approximately 0.79% in the top ten. The same data also went into a second study, on T cells of mothers and their children.

The specimen sequenced was blood. These TCRs come from a girl aged 2 to 10 in good health.

This clonotype has only a few counts. V and J are TRBV7-9 and TRBJ2-7; 7 bases are shared with TRBD1. J gave up 2 bases and V 5 bases, and 9 bases lay outside the gene matches. CDR3 length equals 15 residues. Germline V gene lookup returns CDR1 SEHNR and CDR2 FQNEAQ (reference sequence). CDR3 residues: CASSLEQGRPYEQYF. The DNA for the CDR3 is TGTGCCAGCAGCCTCGAACAGGGGAGACCCTACGAGCAGTACTTC.

The rearrangement joins TRBV7-2 to TRBJ2-2, with 7 bases lining up with TRBD2. Germline V CDR1 and CDR2: SGHTA, FQGNSA. The CDR3 loop spans 15 amino acids. The trim removed 8 bases at V and 3 bases at J, leaving 9 bases unmatched. The CDR3 region has the DNA TGTGCCAGCTCACCCGGGACTACTTACACCGGGGAGCTGTTTTTT. This codes for CASSPGTTYTGELFF.

In its sample, this clonotype was seen a few times. The chain joins TRBV6-5 to TRBJ2-7; D not resolved. The germline V gene has CDR1 MNHEY and CDR2 SVGAGI. Deletions cut 0 bases from V and 3 bases from J, with 9 bases between. This CDR3 is built from 14 residues. CDR3 residues: CASSYSNWGYEQYF. CDR3 sequence (DNA): TGTGCCAGCAGTTACTCGAATTGGGGCTACGAGCAGTACTTC.

The chain employs TRBV7-2 and TRBJ1-1; D gene uncertain. The V end was cut by 5 bases, the J end by 6 bases, with 10 bases between. This CDR3 contains 12 residues. Germline V gene data show CDR1 as SGHTA and CDR2 as FQGNSA. CDR3: CASSPQIAEAFF. Written as DNA, the CDR3 is TGTGCCAGCAGCCCCCAAATCGCTGAAGCTTTCTTT.

The V call is TRBV29-1, the J call TRBJ1-4; 7 bases map to TRBD1. The trim removed 6 bases at V and 8 bases at J, leaving 9 bases unmatched. In germline, CDR1 is SQVTM, CDR2 ANQGSEA. The CDR3 has 13 residues. CDR3 nucleotides: TGCAGCGTCGGGACAGCCGGTGGGGAAAAACTGTTTTTT. Translated, it gives CSVGTAGGEKLFF.

This chain uses TRBV9 with TRBJ2-5, with TRBD2 matching over 13 bases. The V and J ends lost 2 bases and 4 bases, in that order; junction bases with no gene match: 8. Germline-derived CDR1 and CDR2 are SGDLS and YYNGEE. The CDR3 is 17 amino acids. DNA for the CDR3: TGTGCCAGCAGCGTTGGCACTAGCGGGGGGGCCCCAGAGACCCAGTACTTC. It is translated as CASSVGTSGGAPETQYF.

V and J are TRBV20-1 and TRBJ2-1; 8 bases map to TRBD1. TRBJ2-7 explains the end of the DNA better; the J call may be wrong. CDR1 is DFQATT and CDR2 is SNEGSKA in the germline V gene (reference sequence). The CDR3 is 14 amino acids. The CDR3, as DNA: TGCAGTGCCAGGGGGCAGGGGGGCCCTCACGAGCAGTACTTC. This encodes CSARGQGGPHEQYF.

The genes are TRBV7-9 and TRBJ2-3; a weak D match, TRBD2 (6 bases). The V gene's germline CDR1 is SEHNR and CDR2 FQNEAQ (reference sequence). This CDR3 region has 13 residues. The V gene lost 8 bases and the J gene lost 2 bases, with 11 bases spanning the gap. The CDR3 region has the DNA TGTGCCAGCGGGACTGAAAACACAGATACGCAGTATTTT. Translated: CASGTENTDTQYF. Full variable domain (remainder filled in from reference TRBV7-9 and TRBJ2-3): DTGVSQNPRHKITKRGQNVTFRCDPISEHNRLYWYRQTLGQGPEFLTYFQNEAQLEKSRLLSDRFSAERPKGSFSTLEIQRTEQGDSAMYLCASGTENTDTQYFGPGTRLTVL.

The chain is built from TRBV25-1 and TRBJ2-5, with 10 bases that match TRBD2. The ends lost 4 bases at V and 2 bases at J; junction bases unmatched: 4. Germline CDR1 MGHDK, CDR2 SYGVNS. The CDR3 sequence is 15 residues long. Written as DNA, the CDR3 is TGTGCCAGCAGTGCCAGCGGGAGGGTTCAAGAGACCCAGTACTTC. Translation: CASSASGRVQETQYF.

This clonotype was observed a single time. The chain uses TRBV2 and TRBJ2-1, with D possibly TRBD2 on 6 matching bases. Germline CDR1 is SNHLY and CDR2 is FYNNEI. The CDR3 has 15 residues. V lost 9 bases and J 0 bases, leaving 15 bases between the germline ends. The CDR3 reads CARRVAADSYNEQFF. The CDR3, as DNA: TGTGCCAGGAGAGTAGCGGCAGACTCCTACAATGAGCAGTTCTTC.

This rearrangement joins TRBV6-2 or TRBV6-3 to TRBJ2-5; D is perhaps TRBD1 (6 bases). V lost 6 bases and J lost 4, with 24 bases in between. The germline CDR1 and CDR2 sequences are MNHEY and SVGEGT. CDR3 length: 17 amino acids. The CDR3 protein is CASSRGAVTEAGETQYF. The CDR3 coding sequence is TGTGCCAGCAGCAGGGGAGCGGTAACGGAGGCAGGAGAGACCCAGTACTTC.

The chain uses TRBV2 and TRBJ1-1; D possibly corresponds to TRBD1 (6 bases). The V and J ends lost 6 bases and 0 bases respectively, with 14 bases between them. Germline CDR1 and CDR2: SNHLY and FYNNEI. This CDR3 has 15 residues. The CDR3 loop is CASRPSDRMNTEAFF. CDR3 DNA sequence: TGTGCCAGCAGGCCCTCAGACAGGATGAACACTGAAGCTTTCTTT.

This clonotype was found many times. V usage is TRBV29-1 and J usage is TRBJ2-1; 7 bases match TRBD2. CDR3 size: 16 residues. V lost 4 bases, J lost 0 bases, and 9 bases stayed unmatched. Germline CDR1 SQVTM, CDR2 ANQGSEA. The CDR3 DNA is TGCAGCGTTGCTGGCGGGGAGCGGGACTCCTACAATGAGCAGTTCTTC. Translating gives CSVAGGERDSYNEQFF.

This clonotype was detected a few times. The CDR3 sequence: CASSFRWGDHEQYF. DNA of the CDR3: TGTGCCAGCAGTTTTCGTTGGGGCGACCACGAGCAGTACTTC. V is TRBV6-6 and J is TRBJ2-7, with D possibly TRBD1 on 5 matching bases. V lost 4 bases and J lost 5, with 15 bases in between. Germline V gene lookup returns CDR1 MNHNY and CDR2 SVGAGI (reference sequence). This CDR3 is 14 amino acids long.

The chain employs TRBV4-2 and TRBJ1-4; D perhaps matches TRBD1 (5 bases). Germline CDR1 is LGHNA and CDR2 is YNFKEQ. The CDR3 extends over 17 amino acids. Trimming shortened V by 4 bases and J by 0 bases, and 15 bases separated the two germline ends. CDR3 protein: CASSPNRQIATNEKLFF. The DNA of the CDR3 is TGTGCCAGCAGCCCCAATAGACAGATTGCAACTAATGAAAAACTGTTTTTT.

This chain joins TRBV7-2 and TRBJ2-5; a weak D match, TRBD2 (7 bases). The J call may not be correct, given that the DNA end is closer to TRBJ2-1. Germline CDR1 is SGHTA and CDR2 is FQGNSA. The CDR3 has 17 amino acids. CDR3 protein: CASSLEGGWDYYNEQFF. CDR3 sequence (DNA): TGTGCCAGCAGCTTAGAGGGGGGGTGGGACTACTACAATGAGCAGTTCTTC.

The table lists this clonotype with a few counts. This chain uses TRBV6-1 with TRBJ1-5; D might be TRBD1 (5 bases). Germline CDR1 reads MNHNS; CDR2 reads SASEGT. Trimming stripped 6 bases from V and 0 bases from J, with 15 bases between. The CDR3 runs to 16 residues. CDR3 DNA sequence: TGTGCCAGCAGCCGAGGGGACCCTGTTAGCAATCAGCCCCAGCATTTT. Encoded protein: CASSRGDPVSNQPQHF.

This clonotype has more than one count but fewer than ten. The V and J genes are TRBV28 and TRBJ1-4; weak D call: TRBD1 (6 bases). The CDR3 loop spans 15 amino acids. V gave up 4 bases and J gave up 5 bases, with 14 bases separating them. The germline V gene encodes CDR1 MDHEN and CDR2 SYDVKM. The CDR3, as DNA: TGTGCCAGCAGTTACAATGGACAGTTCAATGAAAAACTGTTTTTT. It encodes CASSYNGQFNEKLFF. Drawing the rest from reference TRBV28 and TRBJ1-4, the complete variable domain is DVKVTQSSRYLVKRTGEKVFLECVQDMDHENMFWYRQDPGLGLRLIYFSYDVKMKEKGDIPEGYSVSREKKERFSLILESASTNQTSMYLCASSYNGQFNEKLFFGSGTQLSVL.

Here the CDR3 reads CASSSRQGGWETQYF. CDR3 in DNA: TGTGCCAGCAGTTCCAGACAGGGGGGTTGGGAGACCCAGTACTTC. The chain combines TRBV28 with TRBJ2-5, with 9 bases fitting TRBD1. The germline CDR1 and CDR2 sequences are MDHEN and SYDVKM. Unmatched junction bases numbered 8, after V lost 4 bases and J lost 5 bases. This CDR3 spans 15 amino acids. Based on the CDR3 plus reference TRBV28 and TRBJ2-5, the full variable domain is DVKVTQSSRYLVKRTGEKVFLECVQDMDHENMFWYRQDPGLGLRLIYFSYDVKMKEKGDIPEGYSVSREKKERFSLILESASTNQTSMYLCASSSRQGGWETQYFGPGTRLLVL.

This clonotype was picked up many times. The chain links TRBV28 to TRBJ2-7; D remains unclear. Trimming shortened V by 5 bases and J by 0 bases, and 5 bases separated the two germline ends. The CDR3 runs 12 residues. The germline gives CDR1 MDHEN, CDR2 SYDVKM. The CDR3 loop reads CASSTNSYEQYF. The CDR3 DNA is TGTGCCAGCAGTACAAACTCCTACGAGCAGTACTTC.

V gene TRBV7-2 combines with J gene TRBJ2-4, with D unresolved. The germline gives CDR1 SGHTA, CDR2 FQGNSA. V was shortened by 4 bases and J by 2 bases, with 6 bases between the two germline ends. The CDR3 covers 13 residues. In DNA form, the CDR3 reads TGTGCCAGCAGCTCTATGACCAAAAACATTCAGTACTTC. This sequence encodes CASSSMTKNIQYF. The variable domain in full, with the rest retrieved from reference TRBV7-2 and TRBJ2-4, is GAGVSQSPSNKVTEKGKDVELRCDPISGHTALYWYRQSLGQGLEFLIYFQGNSAPDKSGLPSDRFSAERTGGSVSTLTIQRTQQEDSAVYLCASSSMTKNIQYFGAGTRLSVL.

The chain couples TRBV12-3 or TRBV12-4 to TRBJ1-1; tentative D call: TRBD1 (5 bases). The V gene lost 4 bases and the J gene lost 1 base, with 16 bases spanning the gap. The CDR3 is 16 residues long. The CDR3 DNA is TGTGCCAGCAGTTACCTATATGTAAGGGGGAACACTGAAGCTTTCTTT. Its translation: CASSYLYVRGNTEAFF.

This chain uses TRBV5-1 with TRBJ2-3; 7 bases line up with TRBD2. Germline-derived CDR1 and CDR2 are SGHRS and YFSETQ. Trimming at V came to 0 bases and at J to 3 bases, leaving 10 bases not matched to a gene. CDR3 length equals 17 residues. The chain's CDR3 is CASSLDRRLAKTDTQYF. The CDR3 DNA reads TGCGCCAGCAGCTTGGACCGACGACTAGCTAAGACAGATACGCAGTATTTT. Variable domain in full (rest from reference TRBV5-1 and TRBJ2-3): KAGVTQTPRYLIKTRGQQVTLSCSPISGHRSVSWYQQTPGQGLQFLFEYFSETQRNKGNFPGRFSGRQFSNSRSEMNVSTLELGDSALYLCASSLDRRLAKTDTQYFGPGTRLTVL.